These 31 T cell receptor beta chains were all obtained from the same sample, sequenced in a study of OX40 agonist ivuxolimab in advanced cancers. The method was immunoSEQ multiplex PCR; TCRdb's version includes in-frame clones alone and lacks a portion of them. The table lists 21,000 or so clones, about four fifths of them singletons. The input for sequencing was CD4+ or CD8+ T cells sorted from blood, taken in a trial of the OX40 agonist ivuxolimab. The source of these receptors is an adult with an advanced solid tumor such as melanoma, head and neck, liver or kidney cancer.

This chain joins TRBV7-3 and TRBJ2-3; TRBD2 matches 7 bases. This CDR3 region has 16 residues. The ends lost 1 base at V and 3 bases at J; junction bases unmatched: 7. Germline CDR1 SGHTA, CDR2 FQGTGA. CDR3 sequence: CASSLIGGSRTDTQYF. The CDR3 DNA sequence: TGTGCCAGCAGCTTAATTGGCGGGAGTAGGACAGATACGCAGTATTTT.

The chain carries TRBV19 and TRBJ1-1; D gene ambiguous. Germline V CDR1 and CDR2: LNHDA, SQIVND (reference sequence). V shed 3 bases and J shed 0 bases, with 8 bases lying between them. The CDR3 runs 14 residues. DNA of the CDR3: TGTGCCAGTAGTATCAACAGAATGAACACTGAAGCTTTCTTT. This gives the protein CASSINRMNTEAFF. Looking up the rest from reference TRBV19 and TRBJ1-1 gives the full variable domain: DGGITQSPKYLFRKEGQNVTLSCEQNLNHDAMYWYRQDPGQGLRLIYYSQIVNDFQKGDIAEGYSVSREKKESFPLTVTSAQKNPTAFYLCASSINRMNTEAFFGQGTRLTVV.

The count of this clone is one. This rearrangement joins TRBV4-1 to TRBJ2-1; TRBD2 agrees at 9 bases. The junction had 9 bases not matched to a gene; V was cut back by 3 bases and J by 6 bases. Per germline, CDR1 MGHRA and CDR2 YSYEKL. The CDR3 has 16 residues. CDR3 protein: CASSQSTGTSTNEQFF. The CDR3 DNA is TGCGCCAGCAGCCAGTCCACCGGGACTAGCACCAATGAGCAGTTCTTC.

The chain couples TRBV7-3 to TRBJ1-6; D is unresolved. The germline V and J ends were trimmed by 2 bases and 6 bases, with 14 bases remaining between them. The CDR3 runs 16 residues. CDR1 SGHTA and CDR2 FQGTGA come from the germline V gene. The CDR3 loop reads CASSLYPPSSNSPLHF. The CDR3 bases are TGTGCCAGCAGCTTATACCCTCCGTCGAGTAATTCACCCCTCCACTTT.

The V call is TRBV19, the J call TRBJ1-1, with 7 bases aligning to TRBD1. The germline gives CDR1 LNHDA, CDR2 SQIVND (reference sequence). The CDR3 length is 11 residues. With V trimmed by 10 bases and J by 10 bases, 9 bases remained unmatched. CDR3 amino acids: CATRTGGGAFF. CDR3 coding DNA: TGTGCCACCCGGACAGGAGGTGGAGCTTTCTTT.

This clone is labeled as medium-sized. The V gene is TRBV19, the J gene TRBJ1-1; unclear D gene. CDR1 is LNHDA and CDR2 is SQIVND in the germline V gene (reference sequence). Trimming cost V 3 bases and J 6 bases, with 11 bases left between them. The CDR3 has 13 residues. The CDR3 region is CASSMARSSEAFF. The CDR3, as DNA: TGTGCCAGTAGTATGGCCAGATCGTCTGAAGCTTTCTTT.

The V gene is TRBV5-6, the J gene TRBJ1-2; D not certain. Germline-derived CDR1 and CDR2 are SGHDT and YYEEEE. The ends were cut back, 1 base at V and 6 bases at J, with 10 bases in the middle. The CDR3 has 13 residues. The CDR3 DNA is TGTGCCAGCAGCTTGAACAGTAGAGATGGCTACACCTTC. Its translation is CASSLNSRDGYTF.

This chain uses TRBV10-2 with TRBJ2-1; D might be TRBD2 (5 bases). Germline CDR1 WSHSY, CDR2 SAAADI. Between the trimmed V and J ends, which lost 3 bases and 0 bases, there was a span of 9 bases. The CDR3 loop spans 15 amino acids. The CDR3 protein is CASSDRESSYNEQFF. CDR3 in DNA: TGCGCCAGCAGTGACCGGGAAAGCTCCTACAATGAGCAGTTCTTC.

The CDR3 sequence: CASNPEGTTTDTQYF. In nucleotides, the CDR3 is TGCGCCAGCAACCCAGAGGGGACTACTACAGATACGCAGTATTTT. The chain carries TRBV4-1 and TRBJ2-3, with TRBD2 matching 7 bases. CDR3 length equals 15 residues. V shed 7 bases and J 3 bases; nucleotides not matched to a gene: 10. Germline-derived CDR1 and CDR2 are MGHRA and YSYEKL.

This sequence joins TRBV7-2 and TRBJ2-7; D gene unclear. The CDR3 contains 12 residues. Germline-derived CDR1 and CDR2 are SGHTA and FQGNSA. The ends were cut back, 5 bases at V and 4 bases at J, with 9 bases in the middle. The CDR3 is CASSPTPYEQYF. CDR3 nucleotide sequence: TGTGCCAGCAGCCCAACCCCGTACGAGCAGTACTTC.

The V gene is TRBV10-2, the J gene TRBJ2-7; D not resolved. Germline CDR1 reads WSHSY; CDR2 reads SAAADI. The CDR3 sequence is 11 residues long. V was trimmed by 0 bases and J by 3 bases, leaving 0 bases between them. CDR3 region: CASSESYEQYF. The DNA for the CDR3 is TGCGCCAGCAGTGAGTCCTACGAGCAGTACTTC.

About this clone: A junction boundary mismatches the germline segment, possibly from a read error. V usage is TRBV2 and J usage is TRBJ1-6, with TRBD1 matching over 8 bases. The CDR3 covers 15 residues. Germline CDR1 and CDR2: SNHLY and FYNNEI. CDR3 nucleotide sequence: TGTGCCGGCAGTCGTCAGGGGGCGGATAATTCACCCCTCCACTTT. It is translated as CAGSRQGADNSPLHF.

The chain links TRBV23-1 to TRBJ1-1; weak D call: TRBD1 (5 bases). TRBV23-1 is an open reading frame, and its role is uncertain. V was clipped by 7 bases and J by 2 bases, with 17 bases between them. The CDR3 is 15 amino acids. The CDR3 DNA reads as TGCGCCAGCACCCGACGGGGGGGATACAACACTGAAGCTTTCTTT. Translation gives CASTRRGGYNTEAFF.

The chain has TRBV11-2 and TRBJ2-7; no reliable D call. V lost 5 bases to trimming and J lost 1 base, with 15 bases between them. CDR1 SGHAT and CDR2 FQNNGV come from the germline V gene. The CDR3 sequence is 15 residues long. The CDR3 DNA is TGTGCCAGCAGCCTAGGGTGGATAGGGTCCTACGAGCAGTACTTC. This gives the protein CASSLGWIGSYEQYF.

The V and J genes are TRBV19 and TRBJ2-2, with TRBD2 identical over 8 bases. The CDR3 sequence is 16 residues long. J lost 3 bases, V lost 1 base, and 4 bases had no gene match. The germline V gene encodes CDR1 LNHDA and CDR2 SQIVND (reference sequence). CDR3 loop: CASSIGLAGYTGELFF. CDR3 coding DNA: TGTGCCAGTAGTATAGGCCTAGCGGGTTACACCGGGGAGCTGTTTTTT. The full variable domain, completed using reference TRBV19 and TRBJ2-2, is DGGITQSPKYLFRKEGQNVTLSCEQNLNHDAMYWYRQDPGQGLRLIYYSQIVNDFQKGDIAEGYSVSREKKESFPLTVTSAQKNPTAFYLCASSIGLAGYTGELFFGEGSRLTVL.

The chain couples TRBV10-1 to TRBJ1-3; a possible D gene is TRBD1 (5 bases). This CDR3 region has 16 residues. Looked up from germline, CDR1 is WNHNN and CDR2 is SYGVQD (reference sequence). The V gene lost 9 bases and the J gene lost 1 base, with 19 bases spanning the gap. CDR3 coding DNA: TGCGCCAGTAACGACGGGGACCGTACTTCTGGAAACACCATATATTTT. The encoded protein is CASNDGDRTSGNTIYF.

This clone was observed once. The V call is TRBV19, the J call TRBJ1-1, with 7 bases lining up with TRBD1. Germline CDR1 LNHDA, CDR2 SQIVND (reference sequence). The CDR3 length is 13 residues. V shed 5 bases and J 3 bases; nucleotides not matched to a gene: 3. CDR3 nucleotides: TGTGCCAGTAGTTGGGGACAGTACACTGAAGCTTTCTTT. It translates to CASSWGQYTEAFF.

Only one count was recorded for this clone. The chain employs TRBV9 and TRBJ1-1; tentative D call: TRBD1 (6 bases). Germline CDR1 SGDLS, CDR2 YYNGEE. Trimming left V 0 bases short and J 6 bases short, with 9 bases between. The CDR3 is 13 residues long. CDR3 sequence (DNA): TGTGCCAGCAGCGTAGACAGGGAGGCTGAAGCTTTCTTT. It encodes CASSVDREAEAFF.

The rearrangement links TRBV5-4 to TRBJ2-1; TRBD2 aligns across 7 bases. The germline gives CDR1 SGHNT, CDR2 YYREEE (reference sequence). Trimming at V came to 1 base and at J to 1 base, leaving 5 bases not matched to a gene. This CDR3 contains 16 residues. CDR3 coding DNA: TGTGCCAGCAGCTTGAGAGGGAGGGGATCCTACAATGAGCAGTTCTTC. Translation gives CASSLRGRGSYNEQFF. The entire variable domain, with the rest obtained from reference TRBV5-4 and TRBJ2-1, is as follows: ETGVTQSPTHLIKTRGQQVTLRCSSQSGHNTVSWYQQALGQGPQFIFQYYREEENGRGNFPPRFSGLQFPNYSSELNVNALELDDSALYLCASSLRGRGSYNEQFFGPGTRLTVL.

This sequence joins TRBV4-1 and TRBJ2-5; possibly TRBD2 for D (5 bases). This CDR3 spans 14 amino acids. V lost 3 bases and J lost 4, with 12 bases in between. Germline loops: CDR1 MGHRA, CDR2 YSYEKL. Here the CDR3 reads CASSHARGLETQYF. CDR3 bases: TGCGCCAGCAGCCACGCCCGGGGTTTAGAGACCCAGTACTTC.

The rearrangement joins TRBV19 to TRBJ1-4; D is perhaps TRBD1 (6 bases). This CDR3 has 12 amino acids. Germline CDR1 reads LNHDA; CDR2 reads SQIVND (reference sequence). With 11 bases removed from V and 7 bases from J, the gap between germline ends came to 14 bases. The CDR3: CACFGGGEKLFF. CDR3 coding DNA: TGTGCCTGCTTTGGAGGGGGTGAAAAACTGTTTTTT. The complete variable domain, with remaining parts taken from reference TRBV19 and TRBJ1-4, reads DGGITQSPKYLFRKEGQNVTLSCEQNLNHDAMYWYRQDPGQGLRLIYYSQIVNDFQKGDIAEGYSVSREKKESFPLTVTSAQKNPTAFYLCACFGGGEKLFFGSGTQLSVL.

CDR3 region: CASSPGSGRTVLTYEQYF. In DNA, the CDR3 is TGTGCCAGCAGCCCTGGTAGCGGGAGGACCGTACTCACGTACGAGCAGTACTTC. J is TRBJ2-7 and V is TRBV7-6; 10 bases are shared with TRBD2. V lost 5 bases to trimming and J lost 4 bases; unmatched junction nucleotides: 17. The CDR3 is 18 residues long. Germline CDR1 and CDR2: SGHVS and FNYEAQ.

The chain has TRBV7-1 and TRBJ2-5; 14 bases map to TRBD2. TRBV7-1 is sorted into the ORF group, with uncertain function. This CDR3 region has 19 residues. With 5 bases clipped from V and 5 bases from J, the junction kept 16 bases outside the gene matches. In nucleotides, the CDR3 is TGTGCCAGCAGCCCCAGCCTGGGACTAGCGGGAGTAGGGGAGGAGACCCAGTACTTC. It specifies CASSPSLGLAGVGEETQYF.

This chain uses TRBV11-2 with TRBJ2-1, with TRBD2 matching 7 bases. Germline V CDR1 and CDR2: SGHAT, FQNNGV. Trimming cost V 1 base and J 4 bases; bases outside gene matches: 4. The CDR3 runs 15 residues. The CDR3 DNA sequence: TGTGCCAGCAGCTTAGGTGCTAGCGGATACAATGAGCAGTTCTTC. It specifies CASSLGASGYNEQFF.

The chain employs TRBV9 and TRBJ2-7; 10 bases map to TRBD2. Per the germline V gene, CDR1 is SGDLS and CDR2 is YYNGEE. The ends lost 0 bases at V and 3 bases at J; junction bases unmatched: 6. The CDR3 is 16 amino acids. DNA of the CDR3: TGTGCCAGCAGCGTAGGCGGGACTAGCGTGATCTACGAGCAGTACTTC. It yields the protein CASSVGGTSVIYEQYF.

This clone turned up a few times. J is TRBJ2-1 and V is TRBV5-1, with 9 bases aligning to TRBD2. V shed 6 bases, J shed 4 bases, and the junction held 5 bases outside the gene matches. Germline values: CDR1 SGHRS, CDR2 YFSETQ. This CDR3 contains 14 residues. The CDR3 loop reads CASTAGGGYNEQFF. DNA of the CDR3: TGCGCCAGCACAGCGGGAGGCGGGTACAATGAGCAGTTCTTC. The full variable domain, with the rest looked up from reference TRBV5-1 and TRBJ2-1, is KAGVTQTPRYLIKTRGQQVTLSCSPISGHRSVSWYQQTPGQGLQFLFEYFSETQRNKGNFPGRFSGRQFSNSRSEMNVSTLELGDSALYLCASTAGGGYNEQFFGPGTRLTVL.

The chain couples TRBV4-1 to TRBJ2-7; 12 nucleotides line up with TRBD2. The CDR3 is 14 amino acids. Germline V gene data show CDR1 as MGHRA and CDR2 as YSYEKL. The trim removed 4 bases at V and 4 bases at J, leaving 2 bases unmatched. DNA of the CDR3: TGCGCCAGCAGCCGGACTAGCGGGATATACGAGCAGTACTTC. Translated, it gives CASSRTSGIYEQYF.

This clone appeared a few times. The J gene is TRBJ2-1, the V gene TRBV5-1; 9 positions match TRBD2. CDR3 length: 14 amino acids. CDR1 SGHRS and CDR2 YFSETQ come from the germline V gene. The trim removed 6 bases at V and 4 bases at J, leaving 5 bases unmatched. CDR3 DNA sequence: TGCGCCAGCACCCTTAGCGGGGGATACAATGAGCAGTTCTTC. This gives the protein CASTLSGGYNEQFF.

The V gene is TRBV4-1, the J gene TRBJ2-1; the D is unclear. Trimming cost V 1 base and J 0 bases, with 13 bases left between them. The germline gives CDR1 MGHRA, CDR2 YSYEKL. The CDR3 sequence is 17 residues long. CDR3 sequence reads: CASSQGLQLSSYNEQFF. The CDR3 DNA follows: TGCGCCAGCAGCCAAGGGTTACAGCTGAGCTCCTACAATGAGCAGTTCTTC.

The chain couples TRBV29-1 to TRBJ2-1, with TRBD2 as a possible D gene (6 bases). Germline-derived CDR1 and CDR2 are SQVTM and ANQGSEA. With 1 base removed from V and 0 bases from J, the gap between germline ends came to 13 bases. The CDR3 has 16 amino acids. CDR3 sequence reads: CSVEGRGQNSYNEQFF. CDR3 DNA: TGCAGCGTTGAAGGGAGGGGTCAGAACTCCTACAATGAGCAGTTCTTC.

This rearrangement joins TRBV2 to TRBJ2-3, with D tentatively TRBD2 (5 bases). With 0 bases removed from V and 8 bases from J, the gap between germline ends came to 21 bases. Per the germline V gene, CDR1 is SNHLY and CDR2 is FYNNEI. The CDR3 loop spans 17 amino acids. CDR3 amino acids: CASSEADLTGRAGTQYF. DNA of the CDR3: TGTGCCAGCAGTGAAGCCGACCTTACGGGAAGGGCGGGTACGCAGTATTTT.